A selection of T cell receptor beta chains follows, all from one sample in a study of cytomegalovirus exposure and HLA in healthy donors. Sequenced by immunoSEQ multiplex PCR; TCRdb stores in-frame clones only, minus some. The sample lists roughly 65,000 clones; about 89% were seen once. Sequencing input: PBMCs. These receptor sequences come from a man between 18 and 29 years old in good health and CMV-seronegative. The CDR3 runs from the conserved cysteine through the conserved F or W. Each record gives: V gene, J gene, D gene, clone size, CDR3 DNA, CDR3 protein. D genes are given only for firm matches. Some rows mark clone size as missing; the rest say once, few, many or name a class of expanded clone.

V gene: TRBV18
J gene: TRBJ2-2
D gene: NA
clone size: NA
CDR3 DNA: TGTGCCAGCTCACCACGAAGGGGTTCGGGGGAGCTGTTTTTT
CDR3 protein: CASSPRRGSGELFF

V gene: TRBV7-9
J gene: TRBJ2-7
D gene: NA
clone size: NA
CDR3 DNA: TGTGCCAGCAGCCAGACTAGCTACGAGCAGTACTTC
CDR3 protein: CASSQTSYEQYF

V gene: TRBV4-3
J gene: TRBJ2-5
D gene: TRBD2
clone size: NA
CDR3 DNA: TGCGCCAGCAGCCAAGAAGGTCGCGGGAGTAGAGAGACCCAGTACTTC
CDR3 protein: CASSQEGRGSRETQYF

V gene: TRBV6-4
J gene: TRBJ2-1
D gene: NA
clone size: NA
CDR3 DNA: TGTGCCAGCAGTCCTTCAGGCCCCGCATACAATGAGCAGTTCTTC
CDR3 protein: CASSPSGPAYNEQFF

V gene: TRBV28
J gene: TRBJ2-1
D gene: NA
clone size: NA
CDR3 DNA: TGTGCCAGCAGTTATGTAGGACTGAGCTCCTACAATGAGCAGTTCTTC
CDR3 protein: CASSYVGLSSYNEQFF

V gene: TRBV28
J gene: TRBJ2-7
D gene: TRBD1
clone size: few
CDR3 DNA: TGTGCCAGCAGGGCGTGGGGGACAGGGGGCGACGAGCAGTACTTC
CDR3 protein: CASRAWGTGGDEQYF

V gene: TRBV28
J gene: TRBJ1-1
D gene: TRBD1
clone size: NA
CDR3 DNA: TGTGCCAGCAGGTCCGGGACAGGGTGGGATACTGAAGCTTTCTTT
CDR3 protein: CASRSGTGWDTEAFF

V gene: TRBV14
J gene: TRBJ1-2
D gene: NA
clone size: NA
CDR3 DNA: TGTGCCAGCAGCCAAGCCATCCGGGGAACTAACTATGGCTACACCTTC
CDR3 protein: CASSQAIRGTNYGYTF

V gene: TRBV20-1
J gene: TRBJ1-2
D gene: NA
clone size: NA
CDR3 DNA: TGCAGTGCTACTCCCTATGGCTACACCTTC
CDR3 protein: CSATPYGYTF

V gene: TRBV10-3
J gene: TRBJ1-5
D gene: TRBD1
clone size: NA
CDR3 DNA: TGTGCCATCAGTGAGTCTGCCCCTGGGAAGCGACAGGGGAATCAGCCCCAGCATTTT
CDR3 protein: CAISESAPGKRQGNQPQHF

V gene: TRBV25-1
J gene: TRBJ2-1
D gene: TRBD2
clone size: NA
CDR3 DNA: TGTGCCAGCAGTGATCGAACTAGCGGGACCCGCAATGAGCAGTTCTTC
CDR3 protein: CASSDRTSGTRNEQFF

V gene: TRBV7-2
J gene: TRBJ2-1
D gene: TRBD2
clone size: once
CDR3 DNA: TGTGCCAGCAACTCACGGGGGGGGAGTCCAAATGAGCAGTTCTTC
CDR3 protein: CASNSRGGSPNEQFF

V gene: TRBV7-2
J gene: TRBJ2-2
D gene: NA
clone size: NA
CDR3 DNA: TGTGCCAGCAGCTCACAGGGACGGATTAGCGGGGAGCTGTTTTTT
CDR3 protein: CASSSQGRISGELFF

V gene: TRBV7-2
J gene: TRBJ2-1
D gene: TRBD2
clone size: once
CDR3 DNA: TGTGCCAGCAGCCCGGGACTAGCGGGAGCAAGAGTTTTCTACAATGAGCAGTTCTTC
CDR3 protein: CASSPGLAGARVFYNEQFF

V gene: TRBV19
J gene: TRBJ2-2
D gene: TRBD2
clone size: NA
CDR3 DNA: TGTGCCAGTAGTAGATGGGCGGGAGGAAACACCGGGGAGCTGTTTTTT
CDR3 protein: CASSRWAGGNTGELFF

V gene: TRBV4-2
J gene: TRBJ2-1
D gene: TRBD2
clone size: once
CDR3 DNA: TGTGCCAGCAGCCAAGAGGGACTAGCGGGAGTGTTATACAATGAGCAGTTCTTC
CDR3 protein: CASSQEGLAGVLYNEQFF

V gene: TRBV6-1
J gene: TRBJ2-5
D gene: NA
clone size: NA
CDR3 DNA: TGTGCCAGCAGTGAAGCGCTAGTCCGGTTCCAGTACTTC
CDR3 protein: CASSEALVRFQYF

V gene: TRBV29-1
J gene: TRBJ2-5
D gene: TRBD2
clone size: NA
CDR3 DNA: TGCAGCGTTGATTTGGAAATTAAGCTAGCGGGGCCAGGAGAGACCCAGTACTTC
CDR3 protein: CSVDLEIKLAGPGETQYF

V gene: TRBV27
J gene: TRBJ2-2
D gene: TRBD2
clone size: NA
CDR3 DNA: TGTGCCAGCAGTTTGATGGCGGGAGGAGGTACCGGGGAGCTGTTTTTT
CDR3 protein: CASSLMAGGGTGELFF

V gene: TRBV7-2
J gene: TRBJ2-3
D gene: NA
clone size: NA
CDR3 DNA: TGTGCCAGCAGCTTCGGAGATACGCAGTATTTT
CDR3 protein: CASSFGDTQYF

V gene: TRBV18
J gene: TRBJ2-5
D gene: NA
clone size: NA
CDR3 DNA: TGTGCCAGCTCACTCAGGAACCAGGTATGTTACATACAAGAGACCCAGTACTTC
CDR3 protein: CASSLRNQVCYIQETQYF

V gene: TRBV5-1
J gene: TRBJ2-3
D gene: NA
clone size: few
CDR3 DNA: TGCGCCAGCAGGGACTTCACAGATACGCAGTATTTT
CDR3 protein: CASRDFTDTQYF

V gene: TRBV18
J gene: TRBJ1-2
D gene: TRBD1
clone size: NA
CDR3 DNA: TGTGCCAGCTCACGGGACAGAGGACAGAGCGGCTACACCTTC
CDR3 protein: CASSRDRGQSGYTF

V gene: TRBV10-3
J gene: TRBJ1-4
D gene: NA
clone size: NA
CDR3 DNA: TGTGCCATCAGTGAGGCAGGGGATAGTGAAAAACTGTTTTTT
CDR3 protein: CAISEAGDSEKLFF

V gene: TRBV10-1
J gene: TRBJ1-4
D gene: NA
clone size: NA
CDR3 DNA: TGCGCCAGCAGCAAACATGCGGGACTCCAGCTGGGTAATGAAAAACTGTTTTTT
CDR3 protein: CASSKHAGLQLGNEKLFF

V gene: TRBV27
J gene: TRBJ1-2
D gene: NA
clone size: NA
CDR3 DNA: TGTGCCAGCAGTTCCCCCGGCAGGGCGCTTGGCTACACCTTC
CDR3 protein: CASSSPGRALGYTF

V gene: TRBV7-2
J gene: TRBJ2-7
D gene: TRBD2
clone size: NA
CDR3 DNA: TGTGCCAGCAGATCCGGGACTAGAACGGAGCAGTACTTC
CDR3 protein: CASRSGTRTEQYF

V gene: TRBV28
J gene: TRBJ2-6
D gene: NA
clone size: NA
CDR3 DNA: TGTGCCAGCGGGGGCGCTCAACACTCTGGGGCCAACGTCCTGACTTTC
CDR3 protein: CASGGAQHSGANVLTF

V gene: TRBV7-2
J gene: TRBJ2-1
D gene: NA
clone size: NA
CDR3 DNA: TGTGCCAGCAGCTTACTCCCCAGCGAGCGCTACAATGAGCAGTTCTTC
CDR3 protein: CASSLLPSERYNEQFF

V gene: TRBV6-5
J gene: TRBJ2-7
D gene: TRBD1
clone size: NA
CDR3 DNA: TGTGCCAGCAGTCGCTTTACAGGGGTCAACTACGAGCAGTACTTC
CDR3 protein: CASSRFTGVNYEQYF

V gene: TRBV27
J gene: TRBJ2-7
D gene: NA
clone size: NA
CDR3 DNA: TGTGCCAGCAGTTTCCGCGCCGATCTAGCCATCCCGTACGAGCAGTACTTC
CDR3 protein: CASSFRADLAIPYEQYF

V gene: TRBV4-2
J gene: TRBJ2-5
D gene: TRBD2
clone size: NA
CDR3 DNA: TGTGCCAGCAGCCAACCCGGGACTAGCGGTCAAGAGACCCAGTACTTC
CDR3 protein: CASSQPGTSGQETQYF

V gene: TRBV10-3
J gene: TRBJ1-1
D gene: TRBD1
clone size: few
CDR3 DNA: TGTGCCATCAGTATGGAGGGGGCTGCCACTGAAGCTTTCTTT
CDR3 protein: CAISMEGAATEAFF

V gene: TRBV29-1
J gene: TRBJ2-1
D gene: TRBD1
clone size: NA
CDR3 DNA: TGCAGCGTAGGGACAGGGGGCTACAATGAGCAGTTCTTC
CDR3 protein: CSVGTGGYNEQFF

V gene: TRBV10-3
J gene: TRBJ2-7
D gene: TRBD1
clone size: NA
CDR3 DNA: TGTGCCATCAGGCGGACAGGGGAAGGCAACGAGCAGTACTTC
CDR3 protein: CAIRRTGEGNEQYF

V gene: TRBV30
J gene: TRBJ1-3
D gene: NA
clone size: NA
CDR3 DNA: TGTGCCTGGAGTGTTTCGGGGGGTGGAAACACCATATATTTT
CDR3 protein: CAWSVSGGGNTIYF

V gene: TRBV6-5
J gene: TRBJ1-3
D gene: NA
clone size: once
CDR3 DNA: TGTGCCAGCAGTTTAGACTTCGGAAACACCATATATTTT
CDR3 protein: CASSLDFGNTIYF

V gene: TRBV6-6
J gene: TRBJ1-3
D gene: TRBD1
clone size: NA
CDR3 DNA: TGTGCCAGCAGGTCGGGACAGAGATTCTCTGGAAACACCATATATTTT
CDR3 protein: CASRSGQRFSGNTIYF

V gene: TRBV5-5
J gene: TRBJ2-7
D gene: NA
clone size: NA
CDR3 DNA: TGTGCCAGCAGCTTGGGACTAGATCGGATCTCCTACGAGCAGTACTTC
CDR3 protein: CASSLGLDRISYEQYF

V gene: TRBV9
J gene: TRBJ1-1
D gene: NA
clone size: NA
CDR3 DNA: TGTGCCAGCAGCCCAATTGGACATTCGGCTGAAGCTTTCTTT
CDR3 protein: CASSPIGHSAEAFF

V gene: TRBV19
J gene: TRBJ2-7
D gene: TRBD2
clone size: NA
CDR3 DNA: TGTGCCAGTAGGGTAGCGGGAGGCGACGAGTACGAGCAGTACTTC
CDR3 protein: CASRVAGGDEYEQYF

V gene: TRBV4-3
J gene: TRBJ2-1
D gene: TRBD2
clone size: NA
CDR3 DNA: TGCGCCAGCAGCCAAGGGACTAGCGGGAGCTACAATGAGCAGTTCTTC
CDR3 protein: CASSQGTSGSYNEQFF

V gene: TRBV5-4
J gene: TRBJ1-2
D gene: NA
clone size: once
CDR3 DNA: TGTGCCAGCAGCGCCCGAACAGGTCTTCCGCAAGGCTACACCTTC
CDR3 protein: CASSARTGLPQGYTF

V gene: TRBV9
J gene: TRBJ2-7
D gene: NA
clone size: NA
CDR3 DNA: TGTGCCAGCAGCACCTCTTATGGGGCCGAGCAGTACTTC
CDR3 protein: CASSTSYGAEQYF

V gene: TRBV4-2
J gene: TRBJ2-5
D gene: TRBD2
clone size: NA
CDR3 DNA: TGTGCCAGCAGCCAAGATAGACTAGCGAAGACCCAGTACTTC
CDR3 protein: CASSQDRLAKTQYF

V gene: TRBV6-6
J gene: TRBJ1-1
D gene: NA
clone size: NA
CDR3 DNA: TGTGCCAGCAGTTATCCTACCGAGGCTTTCTTT
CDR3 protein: CASSYPTEAFF

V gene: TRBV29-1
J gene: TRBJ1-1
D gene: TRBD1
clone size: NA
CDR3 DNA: TGCAGCCTCGGAGGGACAGCGGAAGCTTTCTTT
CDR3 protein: CSLGGTAEAFF

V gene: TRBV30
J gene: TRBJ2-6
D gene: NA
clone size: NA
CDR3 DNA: TGTGCCTGGAGTGGGGGCGGGGCCAACGTCCTGACTTTC
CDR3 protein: CAWSGGGANVLTF

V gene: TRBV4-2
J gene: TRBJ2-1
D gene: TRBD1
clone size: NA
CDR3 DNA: TGTGCCAGCAGCCTCCGCCGTCCCGGGACAGGCACATCTCAGCCCTACAATGAGCAGTTCTTC
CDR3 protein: CASSLRRPGTGTSQPYNEQFF

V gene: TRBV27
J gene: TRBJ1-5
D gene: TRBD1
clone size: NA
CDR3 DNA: TGTGCCAGCAGTGCCTACTCTCTGGGGACAGCCAGCAATCAGCCCCAGCATTTT
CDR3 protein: CASSAYSLGTASNQPQHF

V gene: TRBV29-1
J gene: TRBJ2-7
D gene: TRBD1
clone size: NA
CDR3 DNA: TGCAGCGTTGAAGGGCGCGACAGGGCCTACGAGCAGTACTTC
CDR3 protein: CSVEGRDRAYEQYF